This is a list of T cell receptor beta chains from one sample in a study of T cells in Graves' hyperthyroidism and ophthalmopathy. TCRdb fed the multiplex PCR reads into MiXCR, producing one record per CDR3 protein. The table has about 690,000 distinct CDR3 sequences, 17% seen once. Specimen: blood. All receptors come from a man in his forties or fifties with Graves' hyperthyroidism. Each CDR3 is given with its conserved first and last residue. The D gene is left open where the match is weak. Only part of the rows carry a size: once, few, many, or a class if the clone is expanded.

j_gene,d_gene,abundance,v_gene,CDR3nt,CDR3aa
TRBJ2-5,TRBD1,many,TRBV11-2,TGTGCCAGCAGCTTAGCCCGACAGGGAAAGACCCAGTACTTC,CASSLARQGKTQYF
TRBJ2-3,TRBD2,many,TRBV27,TGTGCCAGCAGTTCCCCGGGACTAGCGGGACGGACAGATACGCAGTATTTT,CASSSPGLAGRTDTQYF
TRBJ2-1,NA,few,TRBV7-3,TGTGCCAGCAGCTTATCAGGGAACAATGAGCAGTTCTTC,CASSLSGNNEQFF
TRBJ1-6,NA,many,TRBV14,TGTGCCAGCAGCCAAAACTTTATCGGTTCACCCCTCCACTTT,CASSQNFIGSPLHF
TRBJ1-1,NA,many,TRBV28,TGTGCCAGTTTCACACCGGGGACCGCCGTGGCTTTCTTT,CASFTPGTAVAFF
TRBJ2-7,NA,NA,TRBV28,TGTGCCAGCGGAACCGAAGGGGGGGAAGCATCCTACGAGCAGTACTTC,CASGTEGGEASYEQYF
TRBJ2-3,NA,few,TRBV30,TGTGCCTGGAGTGTAGGGCTGCGGGAACCGCAGTATTTT,CAWSVGLREPQYF
TRBJ2-3,NA,many,TRBV7-9,TGTGCCAGCAGCCTTCAGGGGTACGGGAGCACAGATACGCAGTATTTT,CASSLQGYGSTDTQYF
TRBJ2-2,NA,many,TRBV28,TGTGCCAGCAACCTACCGGCGGCCGGGGAGCTGTTTTTT,CASNLPAAGELFF
TRBJ1-1,NA,NA,TRBV20-1,TGCAGTGCTAGAGAGGGAGGGGGGACTGAAGCTTTCTTT,CSAREGGGTEAFF
TRBJ1-2,NA,few,TRBV3-1,TGTGCCAGCAGCCAAGATCGTTGGGTTAGCTACACCTTC,CASSQDRWVSYTF
TRBJ2-7,TRBD1,many,TRBV30,TGTGCCTGGAGTATCACAGGGGCATCCTACGAGCAGTACTTC,CAWSITGASYEQYF
TRBJ2-3,TRBD2,few,TRBV6-1,TGTGCCAGCAGGAAACCTAGCGGGACAACAGATACGCAGTATTTT,CASRKPSGTTDTQYF
TRBJ2-2,TRBD2,many,TRBV19,TGTGCCAGTAGTCCCCCACCGTGGGGACTAGCGGGAGGAAACACCGGGGAGCTGTTTTTT,CASSPPPWGLAGGNTGELFF
TRBJ2-5,NA,many,TRBV9,TGTGCCAGCAGCGTAGACAGCGAAGCGACCCAGTACTTC,CASSVDSEATQYF
TRBJ2-1,NA,NA,TRBV12-3/TRBV12-4,TGTGCCAGCAGTCCCGGCAGGGTTGTGAATGAGCAGTTCTTC,CASSPGRVVNEQFF
TRBJ1-2,NA,NA,TRBV7-9,TGTGCCACACCGGGGATCTATGGCTACACCTTC,CATPGIYGYTF
TRBJ2-3,NA,many,TRBV11-2,TGTGCCAGCAGCTTAAAGTACGGGGTCCCGGCGGGAAGCACAGATACGCAGTATTTT,CASSLKYGVPAGSTDTQYF
TRBJ1-4,NA,once,TRBV25-1,TGTGCCAGCAGTGAATGTGAGGGATCAACTAATGAAAAACTGTTTTTT,CASSECEGSTNEKLFF
TRBJ2-2,NA,few,TRBV5-1,TGCGCCAGCTTCGTTGGCGGAACGAACACCGGGGAGCTGTTTTTT,CASFVGGTNTGELFF
TRBJ1-2,NA,NA,TRBV19,TGTGCCAGTAGTATACGGGCGGACGTCTATGGCTACACCTTC,CASSIRADVYGYTF
TRBJ2-7,TRBD2,few,TRBV28,TGTGCCAGCACCCGGGGACTAGCGGAGACCTACGAGCAGTACTTC,CASTRGLAETYEQYF
TRBJ1-5,TRBD1,NA,TRBV12-3/TRBV12-4,TGTGCCAGCAGTTGGGGCAGGGGGGCTGCTCAGCCCCAGCATTTT,CASSWGRGAAQPQHF
TRBJ2-7,NA,many,TRBV6-5,TGTGCCAGCAGTAACTCGGACCTTCTAAACGAGCAGTACTTC,CASSNSDLLNEQYF
TRBJ1-5,NA,NA,TRBV28,TGTGCCAGTTATCCGGCTACTATCAATAGCAATCAGCCCCAGCATTTT,CASYPATINSNQPQHF
TRBJ2-7,NA,NA,TRBV29-1,TGCAGCGTTGCCCAGGGCTTCTCACACGAGCAGTACTTC,CSVAQGFSHEQYF
TRBJ1-1,TRBD1,many,TRBV10-3,TGTGCCATCTGGGGGACAGACGAGCCGAAAGCTTTCTTT,CAIWGTDEPKAFF
TRBJ2-1,TRBD2,NA,TRBV24-1,TGTGCCACCAGTGATCTGGGGGGGGTTTCGTACAATGAGCAGTTCTTC,CATSDLGGVSYNEQFF
TRBJ2-2,NA,NA,TRBV29-1,TGCAGCGTTGGTTCGCAGGGGAACACCGGGGAGCTGTTTTTT,CSVGSQGNTGELFF
TRBJ1-2,NA,few,TRBV7-2,TGTGCCAGCACCCCTGCGGGGGACTATGGCTACACCTTC,CASTPAGDYGYTF
TRBJ2-2,NA,NA,TRBV6-2/TRBV6-3,TGTGCCAGCAGTTCTATAAACCGGGATTACACCGGGGAGCTGTTTTTT,CASSSINRDYTGELFF
TRBJ2-7,NA,few,TRBV7-9,TGTGCCAGCAGCTTACCCACAGACCATTCCTACGAGCAGTACTTC,CASSLPTDHSYEQYF
TRBJ2-1,TRBD2,few,TRBV7-2,TGTGCCAGCAGCTTACTCTCTACACGACTAGCGGGAGGAAACAATGAGCAGTTCTTC,CASSLLSTRLAGGNNEQFF